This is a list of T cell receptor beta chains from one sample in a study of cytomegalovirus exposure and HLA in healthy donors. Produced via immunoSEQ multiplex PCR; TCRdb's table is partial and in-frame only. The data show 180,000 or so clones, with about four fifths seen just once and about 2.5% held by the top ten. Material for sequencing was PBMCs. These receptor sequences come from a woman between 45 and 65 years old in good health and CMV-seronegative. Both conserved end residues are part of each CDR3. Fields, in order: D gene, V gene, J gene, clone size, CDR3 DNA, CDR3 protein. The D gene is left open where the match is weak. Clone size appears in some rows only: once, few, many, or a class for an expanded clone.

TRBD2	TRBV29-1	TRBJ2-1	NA	TGCAGCGCCGGAAGCGCGATCAGCGGGGGGTTCAGCAATGAGCAGTTCTTC	CSAGSAISGGFSNEQFF
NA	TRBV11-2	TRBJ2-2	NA	TGTGCCAGCAACGGACTGAACACCGGGGAGCTGTTTTTT	CASNGLNTGELFF
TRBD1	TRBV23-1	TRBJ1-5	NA	TGCGCCAGCAGTCCCGTTTCCAGGGGGCCCCACCAGCCCCAGCATTTT	CASSPVSRGPHQPQHF
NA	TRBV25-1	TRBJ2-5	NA	TGTGCCAGCAGTGGGGCAGGGCCCCCTCAAGAGACCCAGTACTTC	CASSGAGPPQETQYF
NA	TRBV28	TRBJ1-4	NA	TGTGCCAGCGCAGGCAGCGAGGGATATAATGAAAAACTGTTTTTT	CASAGSEGYNEKLFF
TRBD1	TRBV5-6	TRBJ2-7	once	TGTGCCAGCAGCTTTACAGGGGGCTTCCACGAGCAGTACTTC	CASSFTGGFHEQYF
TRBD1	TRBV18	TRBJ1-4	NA	TGTGCCAGCTCACCAAGGGGGACAGCCTCTTCAACTAATGAAAAACTGTTTTTT	CASSPRGTASSTNEKLFF
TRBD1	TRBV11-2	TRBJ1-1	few	TGTGCCAGCAGCTCCCAGGGGGGAACTGAAGCTTTCTTT	CASSSQGGTEAFF
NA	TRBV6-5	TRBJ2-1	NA	TGTGCCAGCATCTCGTGGGGCTCCGGTGAGCAGTTCTTC	CASISWGSGEQFF
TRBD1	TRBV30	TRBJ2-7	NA	TGTGCCTGGAGTGTCCTGGACAGGTCCTACGAGCAGTACTTC	CAWSVLDRSYEQYF
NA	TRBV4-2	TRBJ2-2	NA	TGTGCCAGCAGCCAAGTAGTACAGGCAATTCCCCCCGGGGAGCTGTTTTTT	CASSQVVQAIPPGELFF
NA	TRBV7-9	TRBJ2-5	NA	TGTTCCAGCAGCTTAGACAGCAAGACCCAGTACTTC	CSSSLDSKTQYF
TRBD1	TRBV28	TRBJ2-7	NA	TGTGCCAGCAGCCCGGGGACAGTCTCCTACGAGCAGTACTTC	CASSPGTVSYEQYF
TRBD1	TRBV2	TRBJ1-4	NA	TGTGCCAGCAGTCGCAGGGGGCCGAAGGGGAATGAAAAACTGTTTTTT	CASSRRGPKGNEKLFF
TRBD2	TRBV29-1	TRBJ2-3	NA	TGCAGCGACCGTAGCGGGAGGGCCGGGGATACGCAGTATTTT	CSDRSGRAGDTQYF
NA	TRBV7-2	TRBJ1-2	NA	TGTGCCAGCAGCTTATTGGGGCAGGGGATTGACTATGGCTACACCTTC	CASSLLGQGIDYGYTF
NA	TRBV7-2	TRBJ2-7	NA	TGTGCCAGCAGGGGAGCGGGTAGCTCCTACGAGCAGTACTTC	CASRGAGSSYEQYF
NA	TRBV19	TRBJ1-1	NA	TGTGCCAGTAACGAAGAGGGGGTGAACACTGAAGCTTTCTTT	CASNEEGVNTEAFF
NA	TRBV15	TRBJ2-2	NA	TGTGCCACCAGCAGTGGGCGTCAGGGGTCAGGGTTGTTTTTT	CATSSGRQGSGLFF
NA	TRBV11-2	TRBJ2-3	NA	TGTGCCAGCAGCCTACTAGGGAATACGCAGTATTTT	CASSLLGNTQYF
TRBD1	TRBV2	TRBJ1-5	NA	TGTGCCAGCAGTTTGGGACAGGGGGATCAGCCCCAGCATTTT	CASSLGQGDQPQHF
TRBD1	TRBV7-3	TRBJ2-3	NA	TGTGCCAGCAGCCTCACCGGGACAGGGGGTGAAGATACGCAGTATTTT	CASSLTGTGGEDTQYF
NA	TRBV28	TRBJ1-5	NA	TGTGCCAGCAATTTCGGGTATCAGCCCCAGCATTTT	CASNFGYQPQHF
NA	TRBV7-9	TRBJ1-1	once	TGTGCCAGCAGCCCCGGTCCCCCGGAGGGAAAAGCTTTCTTT	CASSPGPPEGKAFF
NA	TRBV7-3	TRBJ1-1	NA	TGTGCCAGCCAGGGTGGTGACACTGAAGCTTTCTTT	CASQGGDTEAFF
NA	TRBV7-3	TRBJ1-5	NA	TGTGCCAGCAGCTTGGGGGCCAATCAGCCCCAGCATTTT	CASSLGANQPQHF
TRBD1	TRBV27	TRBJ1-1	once	TGTGCCAGCAGTCCGTACAGGGGGAACACTGAAGCTTTCTTT	CASSPYRGNTEAFF
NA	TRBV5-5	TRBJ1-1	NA	TGTGCCAGCAGCTTGGTACGACAAGGGAACACTGAAGCTTTCTTT	CASSLVRQGNTEAFF
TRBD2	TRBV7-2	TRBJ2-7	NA	TGTGCCAGCAGCTTAGGCGGGAGGGACTACGAGCAGTACTTC	CASSLGGRDYEQYF
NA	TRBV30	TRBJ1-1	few	TGTGCCTGGAGTAACGGGTTAGGGAACACTGAAGCTTTCTTT	CAWSNGLGNTEAFF
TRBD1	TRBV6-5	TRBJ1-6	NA	TGTGCCAGCAGTTCCCGGACAGGGGGCAACTCACCCCTCCACTTT	CASSSRTGGNSPLHF
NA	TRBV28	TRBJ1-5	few	TGTGCCAGCAGTCGTCAGGGCAATCAGCCCCAGCATTTT	CASSRQGNQPQHF
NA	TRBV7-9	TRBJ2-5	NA	TGTTCCAGCAGTTTTACAGGGCCCCCCCGGGAGACCCAGTACTTC	CSSSFTGPPRETQYF
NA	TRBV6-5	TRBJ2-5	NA	TGTGCCAGCAGTTCCGGGACAACTCAAGAGACCCAGTACTTC	CASSSGTTQETQYF
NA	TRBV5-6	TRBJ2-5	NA	TGTGCCAGCAGCCCGCCCGGGGGAGGCACAGAGACCCAGTACTTC	CASSPPGGGTETQYF
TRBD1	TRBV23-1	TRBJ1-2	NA	TGCGCCAGCAGTCCGGGACAGAACTATGGCTACACCTTC	CASSPGQNYGYTF
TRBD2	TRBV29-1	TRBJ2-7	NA	TGCAGCGGGATGACTAGCGGGTACGAGCAGTACTTC	CSGMTSGYEQYF
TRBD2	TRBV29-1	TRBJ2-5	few	TGCAGCGTTGCGGGGACTAGGAAGACCCAGTACTTC	CSVAGTRKTQYF
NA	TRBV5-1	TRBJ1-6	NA	TGCGCCAGCAGCCCCGACATCCCGAGCTCCTATAATTCACCCCTCCACTTT	CASSPDIPSSYNSPLHF
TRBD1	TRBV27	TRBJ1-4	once	TGTGCCAGCAGTCAGAGGACAGGGACTAATGAAAAACTGTTTTTT	CASSQRTGTNEKLFF
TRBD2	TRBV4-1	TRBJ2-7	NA	TGCGCCAGCAGCCAAGAAACTAGCGGCCCCTACGAGCAGTACTTC	CASSQETSGPYEQYF
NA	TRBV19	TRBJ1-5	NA	TGTGCCAGTTCGGGGTTGTATCAGCCCCAGCATTTT	CASSGLYQPQHF
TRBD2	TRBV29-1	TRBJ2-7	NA	TGCAGCGTGGAAGGACTAGCGGGAGTCAGGGAGCAGTACTTC	CSVEGLAGVREQYF
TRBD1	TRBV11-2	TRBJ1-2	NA	TGTGCCAGCGGAGGACAGGATCATATTAACTATGGCTACACCTTC	CASGGQDHINYGYTF
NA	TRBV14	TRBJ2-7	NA	TGTGCCAGCAGCCAAGATTACGGCTACGAGCAGTACTTC	CASSQDYGYEQYF
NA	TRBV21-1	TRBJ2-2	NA	TGTGCCAGCAGCGGGCGCCGGGGTAGCAGGAACACCGGGGAGCTGTTTTTT	CASSGRRGSRNTGELFF
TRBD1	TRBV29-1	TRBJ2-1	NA	TGCAGCGTTGATGTCAGGGGGCCTACCTACAATGAGCAGTTCTTC	CSVDVRGPTYNEQFF
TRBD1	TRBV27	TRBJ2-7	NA	TGTGCCAGCAGCGGGACAGGAGTATACGAGCAGTACTTC	CASSGTGVYEQYF
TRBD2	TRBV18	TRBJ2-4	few	TGTGCCAGCTCACCACCGGAACTAGCGGGAGGGAACATTCAGTACTTC	CASSPPELAGGNIQYF
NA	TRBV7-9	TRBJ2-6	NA	TGTTCCAGCAGTCCCCCCTCCGGGGCCAACGTCCTGACTTTC	CSSSPPSGANVLTF
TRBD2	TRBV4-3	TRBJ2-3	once	TGCGCCAGCAGCGCCCGCGGGGGGGCCATCACAGATACGCAGTATTTT	CASSARGGAITDTQYF
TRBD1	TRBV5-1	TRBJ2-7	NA	TGCGCCAGCAGCTTGGGTCCGAGATTGAGGGACAGCCCCTACGAGCAGTACTTC	CASSLGPRLRDSPYEQYF
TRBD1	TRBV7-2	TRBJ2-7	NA	TGTGCCAGCAGCTTCCAGGGGGCTTTCTACGAGCAGTACTTC	CASSFQGAFYEQYF
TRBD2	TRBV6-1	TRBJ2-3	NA	TGTGCCAGCAGTGCATATAGCGGGGCTTCCACAGATACGCAGTATTTT	CASSAYSGASTDTQYF
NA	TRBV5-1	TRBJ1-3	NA	TGCGCCAGCAGCTCCCCCCCGTGGGGGGACCCTGGAAACACCATATATTTT	CASSSPPWGDPGNTIYF
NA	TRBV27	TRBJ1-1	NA	TGTGCCAGCAGCCCTTGGGGGGGGCGGCGGAACACTGAAGCTTTCTTT	CASSPWGGRRNTEAFF
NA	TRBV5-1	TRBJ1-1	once	TGCGCCAGCAGCTTGGGGCCACGTGAAGCTTTCTTT	CASSLGPREAFF
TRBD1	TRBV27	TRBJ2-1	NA	TGTGCCAGCAGTGAAACCGGGACAGGGTACAATGAGCAGTTCTTC	CASSETGTGYNEQFF
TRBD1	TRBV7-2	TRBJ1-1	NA	TGTGCCAGCAGCGGACAGGGGTCAGGCACTGAAGCTTTCTTT	CASSGQGSGTEAFF